This TCR beta chain was sequenced in a study of shared clonotypes between healthy human individuals. On the study more broadly: The cohort comprised a couple of women and a few men. Their ages spanned 18 to 49 years.

Measured with immunoSEQ multiplex PCR; TCRdb has only the in-frame clones, and not every one. The profile covers some 2,000,000 clones, with approximately 96% appearing a single time and less than 0.15% taken by the ten largest. Trimming took 7 bases from V and 5 from J, leaving 20 bases between them. Germline V CDR1 and CDR2: MDHEN, SYDVKM. The CDR3 runs 15 residues. Specimen: naive CD4+ T cells sorted from blood. Noted subset: CD45RA+ positively selected. The source is a man between 18 and 29 years old in good health. The V and J genes are TRBV28 and TRBJ1-1; TRBD1 might be the D (6 bases). CDR3 sequence: CASTAHAGVGTEAFF. The CDR3 DNA sequence: TGTGCCAGCACCGCCCATGCAGGGGTAGGGACTGAAGCTTTCTTT.